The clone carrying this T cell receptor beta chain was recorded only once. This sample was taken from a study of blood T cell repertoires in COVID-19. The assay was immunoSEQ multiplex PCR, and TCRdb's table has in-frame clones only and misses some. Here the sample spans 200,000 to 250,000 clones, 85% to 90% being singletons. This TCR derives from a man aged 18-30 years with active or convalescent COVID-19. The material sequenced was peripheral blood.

The DNA for the CDR3 is TGTGCCAGCACAGGGTTTGGGGGGTCCTACAATGAGCAGTTCTTC. It encodes CASTGFGGSYNEQFF. The chain links TRBV6-5 to TRBJ2-1; D may be TRBD2 (6 bases). CDR3 length equals 15 residues. The V gene's germline CDR1 is MNHEY and CDR2 SVGAGI. V lost 7 bases and J lost 1, with 14 bases in between.